This T cell receptor (beta chain) was obtained from a study of T cells in Graves' hyperthyroidism and ophthalmopathy. Study information: The authors collected peripheral blood at initial diagnosis, before any treatment. Study conclusions and caveats: A model using 13 V-J features told ophthalmopathy apart from stable hyperthyroidism. Most clonotypes expanded in thyroid above 0.001 were likewise present in blood.

It was 8.5 to 10 ml of fresh peripheral blood that supplied the PBMCs. CDR1 is KGHSH, CDR2 LQKENI, per germline. With 0 bases removed from V and 3 bases from J, the gap between germline ends came to 9 bases. There are 14 residues in the CDR3. This clonotype was observed many times. What it recognizes is unknown. Researchers amplified the TCR beta CDR3 regions from RNA transcripts. Using the HTBI primer set, a first-round RT-PCR was run on the TCR CDR3. TCRdb fed the multiplex PCR reads into MiXCR, producing one record per CDR3 protein. The sample lists 500,000 to 650,000 distinct CDR3 sequences, about 14% occurring once.

V usage is TRBV18 and J usage is TRBJ2-7; D may be TRBD1 (5 bases). The sequencing sample was made of blood. The origin of this receptor is a woman aged 45-59 years with Graves' ophthalmopathy. CDR3 residues: CASSPPKGRYEQYF. The CDR3 nucleotides read TGTGCCAGCTCACCACCGAAGGGGCGCTACGAGCAGTACTTC.